This T cell receptor beta chain was sequenced during a study of OX40 agonist ivuxolimab in advanced cancers. The wider study: There were three patients with partial responses, one having hepatocellular carcinoma and two cutaneous melanoma. Points from the study as a whole: Doses of 0.1 to 3.0 mg/kg were accompanied by clonal expansion of CD4+ and CD8+ blood T cells by week 6. Normalized T-cell clonal expansion was also low in a subset of nonresponders.

As concerns this clone: What it binds is unknown.

V was clipped by 3 bases and J by 6 bases, with 17 bases between them. CDR1 MRHNA and CDR2 SNTAGT come from the germline V gene. The CDR3 totals 15 residues. Clones were sequenced by immunoSEQ multiplex PCR, and TCRdb holds only the in-frame ones, with some missing. Here the sample spans roughly 40,000 clones, around 93% being singletons. The genes are TRBV6-4 and TRBJ2-5; either TRBD1 or TRBD2 may supply D (5 bases each). The TCR was taken from an adult with an advanced solid tumor such as melanoma, head and neck, liver or kidney cancer. Sequences were derived from CD4+ or CD8+ T cells sorted from blood, sampled in a trial of the OX40 agonist ivuxolimab. CDR3 region: CASSEPLAGMKTQYF. The CDR3 bases are TGTGCCAGCAGTGAGCCCCTAGCAGGGATGAAGACCCAGTACTTC.